This record looks at one T cell receptor (beta chain) sequence and its context. Its antigen is currently unknown. The ends were cut back, 3 bases at V and 9 bases at J, with 6 bases in the middle. Looked up from germline, CDR1 is MGHRA and CDR2 is YSYEKL. This CDR3 is built from 11 residues. Time point meaning: cycle 4 day 1 (C4D1), after less than seven weeks of nivolumab. Autologous stem cell transplantation was followed by relapse in every patient, and brentuximab vedotin exposure varied. The sample comes from a study of PD-1 blockade in classical Hodgkin lymphoma. Study information: Each patient was given nivolumab 3 mg/kg through a vein every 2 weeks. Study-level points and caveats: Causes of the repertoire differences remain undefined, possibly disease activity or prior therapy. In newly diagnosed patients, baseline TCR diversity was reportedly below that of healthy donors. Baseline diversity in complete responders resembled that of newly diagnosed patients.

Clones were read by immunoSEQ multiplex PCR, and TCRdb kept only the in-frame ones, dropping some. Of under 130,000 clones listed, about nine tenths are singletons. V gene TRBV4-1 combines with J gene TRBJ2-1; D gene ambiguous. Source: peripheral blood mononuclear cells (PBMCs), taken before the fourth cycle of nivolumab. The sequence was obtained from a human donor with classical Hodgkin lymphoma. The CDR3 sequence: CASSQESEQFF. CDR3 coding DNA: TGCGCCAGCAGCCAGGAGTCTGAGCAGTTCTTC.